These 25 T cell receptor beta chains originate from one sample sequenced in a study of CXCR3-negative and CXCR3-positive naive CD8 T cells. UMI labels and 5' RACE were used to prepare the TRB cDNA libraries. TCRdb re-called the 5' RACE reads, yielding one record per CDR3 amino acid sequence without DNA. Its listing shows several thousand distinct CDR3 sequences. Their antigens remain unidentified. General study points: The TRB CDR3s that CXCR3-positive naive cells carried were more hydrophobic than those of CXCR3-negative naive cells.

The material sequenced was naive CXCR3+ CD8+ T cells from blood. The subset: CD45RO-CCR7+CD27+CD95- naive CD8+ T cells expressing CXCR3 (TNR3+). These receptors were collected from a human donor in good health. Some clones in this sample may be carry-over from other donors' samples.

This sequence joins TRBV28 and TRBJ2-7; without DNA, the TCRdb call of TRBD1 cannot be checked. This CDR3 is built from 16 residues. Germline V gene lookup returns CDR1 MDHEN and CDR2 SYDVKM. This chain's CDR3 is CASRREAGTDSYEQYF.

Judged by frequency, this clonotype is medium-sized (0.01 to 0.1%). This chain links TRBV29-1 with TRBJ1-1. Germline V gives CDR1 SQVTM, CDR2 ANQGSEA. The length of the CDR3 is 13 residues. The CDR3 is CSVRGPTNTEAFF.

Frequency places this clonotype as medium-sized (0.01 to 0.1%). This sequence joins TRBV7-9 and TRBJ2-1. There are 13 residues in the CDR3. Germline CDR1 SEHNR, CDR2 FQNEAQ (reference sequence). The CDR3 is CASSAGSTNEQFF.

This clonotype is labeled medium-sized based on frequency. The rearrangement links TRBV28 to TRBJ2-7; TCRdb gives TRBD1 as the D gene, but with no DNA this cannot be confirmed. The germline V gene encodes CDR1 MDHEN and CDR2 SYDVKM. CDR3 size: 13 residues. The CDR3 sequence: CASSVTGFYEQYF.

The chain carries TRBV21-1 and TRBJ2-7; TCRdb indicates TRBD1, and absent DNA this call remains unverified. TRBV21-1 is a recognized pseudogene. The CDR3 consists of 16 residues. The CDR3 reads CASSKNYREPGDEQYF.

The genes are TRBV27 and TRBJ1-1; TCRdb's D gene call, TRBD1, goes unchecked for lack of DNA. The CDR3 contains 14 residues. Germline V gene lookup returns CDR1 MNHEY and CDR2 SMNVEV (reference sequence). The CDR3 loop is CASSPRGGMAEAFF.

V usage is TRBV6-5 and J usage is TRBJ2-1. The CDR3 is 15 amino acids. The V gene's germline CDR1 is MNHEY and CDR2 SVGAGI. CDR3 loop: CASSYSSWQEHEQFF.

The chain employs TRBV7-8 and TRBJ1-2; TCRdb selects TRBD1, and the lack of DNA leaves this call unchecked. The germline V gene has CDR1 SGHVS and CDR2 FQNEAQ. CDR3 length equals 15 residues. CDR3 sequence reads: CASSSGRQGNYGYTF.

The V gene is TRBV21-1, the J gene TRBJ2-1; as DNA is missing, the TRBD1 call by TCRdb cannot be tested. TRBV21-1 is a known pseudogene. CDR3 size: 17 residues. The CDR3: CASSKAEVTGTYNEQFF.

Its frequency marks this clonotype as medium-sized (0.01 to 0.1%). V and J are TRBV29-1 and TRBJ2-3; there is no DNA to check the TCRdb D call of TRBD1. The CDR3 is made up of 15 amino acids. The germline V gene encodes CDR1 SQVTM and CDR2 ANQGSEA. CDR3 protein: CSVQGVDPSADTQYF.

This chain joins TRBV12-5 and TRBJ2-2; TCRdb indicates TRBD1, and absent DNA this call remains unverified. CDR1 and CDR2 from the germline V gene are LGHNT and FRNRAP. This CDR3 is built from 16 residues. CDR3 region: CASGLGSAGFGGELFF.

The chain links TRBV2 to TRBJ2-2; the D gene TCRdb calls, TRBD1, cannot be checked with no DNA. The CDR3 is made up of 13 amino acids. CDR1 and CDR2 from the germline V gene are SNHLY and FYNNEI. The CDR3 spells CATSDRETGELFF. The whole variable domain, remainder taken from reference TRBV2 and TRBJ2-2, is EPEVTQTPSHQVTQMGQEVILRCVPISNHLYFYWYRQILGQKVEFLVSFYNNEISEKSEIFDDQFSVERPDGSNFTLKIRSTKLEDSAMYFCATSDRETGELFFGEGSRLTVL.

V usage is TRBV16 and J usage is TRBJ2-7; TCRdb's assignment of TRBD1 cannot be checked, as there is no DNA. Germline V CDR1 and CDR2: KGHSY, FQNENV. This CDR3 has 12 residues. The CDR3 region is CASSRDSYEQYF.

This chain joins TRBV29-1 and TRBJ2-1; the TCRdb call, TRBD1, lacks DNA for checking. Germline V gene lookup returns CDR1 SQVTM and CDR2 ANQGSEA. The CDR3 spans 11 residues. The chain's CDR3 is CSGDLHNEQFF.

The chain joins TRBV7-2 to TRBJ2-1. Per germline, CDR1 SGHTA and CDR2 FQGNSA. The CDR3 runs to 12 residues. CDR3: CASTSEDGEQFF.

The chain recombines TRBV29-1 with TRBJ2-2; the TCRdb call, TRBD2, lacks DNA for checking. Germline V CDR1 and CDR2: SQVTM, ANQGSEA. The CDR3 sequence is 13 residues long. This CDR3 is CSARGGDTGELFF.

This clonotype is deemed medium-sized (0.01 to 0.1%) by its frequency. The genes are TRBV20-1 and TRBJ1-6. The CDR3 sequence is 13 residues long. Germline V gene data show CDR1 as DFQATT and CDR2 as SNEGSKA (reference sequence). CDR3 region: CSARSSYNSPLHF.

This clonotype registers medium-sized by frequency. The chain combines TRBV6-5 with TRBJ1-1; no DNA is available, so the TRBD1 call from TCRdb remains unchecked. The CDR3 loop spans 14 amino acids. Germline CDR1 and CDR2: MNHEY and SVGAGI. This CDR3 reads CASSYATGYTEAFF.

This clonotype registers medium-sized by frequency. The chain joins TRBV4-2 to TRBJ2-7. The length of the CDR3 is 15 residues. Germline assignment: CDR1 LGHNA and CDR2 YNFKEQ. This chain's CDR3 is CASSQELGLSYEQYF.

This clonotype is medium-sized (0.01 to 0.1%) by frequency. The genes are TRBV10-3 and TRBJ2-1; TCRdb designates TRBD2, a call that cannot be tested without DNA. The CDR3 has 14 amino acids. Germline V gene data show CDR1 as ENHRY and CDR2 as SYGVKD. CDR3 sequence reads: CAISTGTGYNEQFF.

The chain couples TRBV28 to TRBJ2-1. The CDR3 runs to 11 residues. Germline V gene lookup returns CDR1 MDHEN and CDR2 SYDVKM. CDR3 residues: CASSLANEQFF.

This clonotype is deemed medium-sized by its frequency. The V call is TRBV28, the J call TRBJ2-7. Germline V gives CDR1 MDHEN, CDR2 SYDVKM. The CDR3 sequence is 12 residues long. CDR3 residues: CASGGVGYEQYF.

According to its frequency, this clonotype is medium-sized. This sequence joins TRBV6-2 or TRBV6-3 and TRBJ2-7; TCRdb outputs TRBD1, but without DNA this stays unchecked. The germline V gene encodes CDR1 MNHEY and CDR2 SVGEGT. The CDR3 sequence is 14 residues long. CDR3 sequence reads: CASSPTRGGDEQYF.

This chain links TRBV29-1 with TRBJ2-2. From germline, CDR1 is SQVTM and CDR2 ANQGSEA. There are 13 residues in the CDR3. CDR3 region: CSSRGAEPGELFF.

The chain uses TRBV28 and TRBJ2-1. The CDR3 has 17 residues. Germline assignment: CDR1 MDHEN and CDR2 SYDVKM. The CDR3 reads CASSSLQVPSSYNEQFF. Supplemented by reference TRBV28 and TRBJ2-1, the full variable domain reads DVKVTQSSRYLVKRTGEKVFLECVQDMDHENMFWYRQDPGLGLRLIYFSYDVKMKEKGDIPEGYSVSREKKERFSLILESASTNQTSMYLCASSSLQVPSSYNEQFFGPGTRLTVL.